Shown below are 30 T cell receptor beta chains from a single sample sequenced in a study of CD8+ T cells in alopecia areata. RNA was isolated and reverse transcribed to cDNA, the sequencing template. TCRdb keeps only in-frame clones here, not all; method: immunoSEQ multiplex PCR. The sample shows 90,000 to 130,000 clones, 45% to 70% of them seen only once. Input material: CD8+ T cells sorted from blood. These receptors were obtained from a human donor in good health.

This clone was counted only a few times. This chain connects TRBV4-3 to TRBJ2-1; TRBD2 aligns across 12 bases. The V gene end was trimmed by 1 base and the J gene end by 9 bases; junction bases not matched to a gene: 4. CDR1 is LGHNA and CDR2 is YSLEER in the germline V gene. The CDR3 consists of 15 residues. The CDR3 DNA follows: TGCGCCAGCAGCCAAGCTAGCGGGGGGGCCGGTGAGCAGTTCTTC. Its translation is CASSQASGGAGEQFF.

The CDR3 DNA sequence: TGTGCCAGCAGCCCAAGACATACTAATTCACCCCTCCACTTT. Translated: CASSPRHTNSPLHF. This sequence joins TRBV13 and TRBJ1-6; D gene uncertain. Germline V gives CDR1 PRHDT, CDR2 FYEKMQ (reference sequence). V was cut by 5 bases and J by 6 bases, with 11 bases left in between. CDR3 size: 14 residues.

V usage is TRBV30 and J usage is TRBJ2-5; a possible D gene is TRBD2 (6 bases). CDR1 GTSNPN and CDR2 SVGIG come from the germline V gene (reference sequence). Trimming shortened V by 0 bases and J by 2 bases, and 22 bases separated the two germline ends. This CDR3 region has 18 residues. CDR3 loop: CAWSVDGVGGDLQETQYF. CDR3 nucleotide sequence: TGTGCCTGGAGTGTAGATGGGGTTGGCGGGGACTTACAAGAGACCCAGTACTTC.

The chain links TRBV29-1 to TRBJ1-2; the D gene is possibly TRBD1 (5 bases). The CDR3 runs 12 residues. CDR1 SQVTM and CDR2 ANQGSEA come from the germline V gene. The ends were cut back, 7 bases at V and 1 base at J, with 10 bases in the middle. The DNA of the CDR3 is TGCAGCGCCCGGGGGGGTAACTATGGCTACACCTTC. Translation gives CSARGGNYGYTF.

Remarks on this clone: The junction does not match germline at one end; this may be a read error. The CDR3 region is CASSVEGAFNQPQHF. The CDR3 DNA reads TGTGCCAGTAGTGTAGAGGGGGCTTTCAATCAGCCCCAGCATTTT. The V and J genes are TRBV19 and TRBJ1-5; 7 positions agree with TRBD1. This CDR3 spans 15 amino acids. CDR1 LNHDA and CDR2 SQIVND come from the germline V gene (reference sequence).

This clone has a single count. The chain joins TRBV29-1 to TRBJ2-7; TRBD1 matches at 9 bases. With V trimmed by 6 bases and J by 7 bases, 10 bases remained unmatched. Germline V gene data show CDR1 as SQVTM and CDR2 as ANQGSEA. The CDR3 has 13 amino acids. The CDR3 nucleotides are TGCAGCGTCGCTCCGGGACAGGGCTATGAGCAGTACTTC. It yields the protein CSVAPGQGYEQYF.

The chain links TRBV12-5 to TRBJ1-1; no clear D. Germline V gives CDR1 LGHNT, CDR2 FRNRAP. The CDR3 spans 12 residues. V shed 3 bases and J shed 7 bases, with 9 bases lying between them. The CDR3 nucleotides are TGTGCTAGTGGTTTAGGCCAGAATGAAGCTTTCTTT. Translated: CASGLGQNEAFF.

This chain joins TRBV27 and TRBJ2-1, with TRBD1 identical over 8 bases. CDR1 MNHEY and CDR2 SMNVEV come from the germline V gene (reference sequence). The CDR3 totals 14 residues. The V segment lost 6 bases and the J segment 9 bases; nucleotides outside the gene matches: 10. CDR3 residues: CASRSTGGLTEQFF. CDR3 bases: TGTGCCAGCAGAAGTACAGGGGGACTTACTGAGCAGTTCTTC.

A word on this clone: In the same sample, other DNA sequences code for this CDR3. V and J are TRBV4-1 and TRBJ2-2; no reliable D call. Germline CDR1 MGHRA, CDR2 YSYEKL. Trimming took off 3 bases at V and 5 bases at J, with 4 bases between the two ends. CDR3 length: 12 residues. CDR3 DNA: TGCGCCAGCAGCCAGGGAACCGGGGAGCTGTTTTTT. Its translation: CASSQGTGELFF.

The chain is built from TRBV5-4 and TRBJ2-5; D not certain. In germline, CDR1 is SGHNT, CDR2 YYREEE (reference sequence). This CDR3 has 13 amino acids. V was trimmed by 4 bases and J by 5 bases, leaving 12 bases between them. Here the CDR3 reads CASSHGRWETQYF. The CDR3 DNA reads as TGTGCCAGCAGCCACGGGCGATGGGAGACCCAGTACTTC.

V usage is TRBV5-1 and J usage is TRBJ2-3; 7 nucleotides match TRBD2. The germline V gene encodes CDR1 SGHRS and CDR2 YFSETQ. With V trimmed by 5 bases and J by 6 bases, 12 bases remained unmatched. CDR3 size: 15 residues. The CDR3 bases are TGCGCCAGCAGGGTTGATTGGCTAGCGGTGGATACGCAGTATTTT. Protein product: CASRVDWLAVDTQYF. Filled out from reference TRBV5-1 and TRBJ2-3, the complete variable domain reads KAGVTQTPRYLIKTRGQQVTLSCSPISGHRSVSWYQQTPGQGLQFLFEYFSETQRNKGNFPGRFSGRQFSNSRSEMNVSTLELGDSALYLCASRVDWLAVDTQYFGPGTRLTVL.

The V call is TRBV9, the J call TRBJ1-2; no clear D. Germline CDR1 is SGDLS and CDR2 is YYNGEE. Trimming took off 3 bases at V and 4 bases at J, with 19 bases between the two ends. The CDR3 has 16 amino acids. The CDR3 loop is CASSGDTGPPFYGYTF. CDR3 DNA sequence: TGTGCCAGCAGCGGAGACACCGGGCCCCCGTTCTATGGCTACACCTTC. Full variable domain (remainder filled in from reference TRBV9 and TRBJ1-2): DSGVTQTPKHLITATGQRVTLRCSPRSGDLSVYWYQQSLDQGLQFLIQYYNGEERAKGNILERFSAQQFPDLHSELNLSSLELGDSALYFCASSGDTGPPFYGYTFGSGTRLTVV.

DNA for the CDR3: TGTGCCAGCAGTCCCCAAGGGGGTACCTACGAGCAGTACTTC. Protein product: CASSPQGGTYEQYF. The chain combines TRBV6-6 with TRBJ2-7, with D possibly TRBD1 on 6 matching bases. V was clipped by 5 bases and J by 2 bases, with 13 bases between them. This CDR3 region has 14 residues. From germline, CDR1 is MNHNY and CDR2 SVGAGI (reference sequence).

V usage is TRBV7-9 and J usage is TRBJ2-3, with 7 bases matching TRBD1. From germline, CDR1 is SEHNR and CDR2 FQNEAQ (reference sequence). Unmatched junction bases numbered 7, after V lost 2 bases and J lost 5 bases. The CDR3 has 15 residues. The CDR3 region is CASSLRQGTQDTQYF. In DNA, the CDR3 is TGTGCCAGCAGCTTAAGACAGGGTACCCAAGATACGCAGTATTTT.

This clone was found many times. This rearrangement joins TRBV2 to TRBJ1-5, with unresolved D. V lost 6 bases, J lost 0 bases, and 18 bases lay in between. Germline V lookup: CDR1 SNHLY, CDR2 FYNNEI. This CDR3 comprises 17 residues. The CDR3 loop reads CASSGGLQSNSNQPQHF. For the CDR3, the DNA is TGTGCCAGCAGCGGAGGCCTCCAGAGTAATAGCAATCAGCCCCAGCATTTT. The full variable domain, its missing parts supplied by reference TRBV2 and TRBJ1-5, is EPEVTQTPSHQVTQMGQEVILRCVPISNHLYFYWYRQILGQKVEFLVSFYNNEISEKSEIFDDQFSVERPDGSNFTLKIRSTKLEDSAMYFCASSGGLQSNSNQPQHFGDGTRLSIL.

The DNA of the CDR3 is TGTGCCAGCAGCCCCGGGACAGGGAATCAGCCCCAGCATTTT. The encoded protein is CASSPGTGNQPQHF. The genes are TRBV7-6 and TRBJ1-5, with TRBD1 matching over 9 bases. CDR1 and CDR2 (germline): SGHVS, FNYEAQ. The CDR3 runs to 14 residues. Trimming at V came to 5 bases and at J to 4 bases, leaving 3 bases not matched to a gene. The entire variable domain, with the rest obtained from reference TRBV7-6 and TRBJ1-5, is as follows: GAGVSQSPRYKVTKRGQDVALRCDPISGHVSLYWYRQALGQGPEFLTYFNYEAQQDKSGLPNDRFSAERPEGSISTLTIQRTEQRDSAMYRCASSPGTGNQPQHFGDGTRLSIL.

The rearrangement links TRBV11-2 to TRBJ2-1; D perhaps matches TRBD2 (5 bases). This CDR3 is 12 amino acids long. Between the trimmed V and J ends, which lost 5 bases and 8 bases, there was a span of 10 bases. Germline CDR1 is SGHAT and CDR2 is FQNNGV. The CDR3 reads CASSPRGDEQFF. For the CDR3, the DNA is TGTGCCAGCAGCCCCCGGGGTGATGAGCAGTTCTTC.

This clone came up a few times. The V gene is TRBV27, the J gene TRBJ2-3, with D hard to call. CDR1 is MNHEY and CDR2 is SMNVEV in the germline V gene (reference sequence). Trimming removed 5 bases at V and 5 bases at J, with 14 bases between. The CDR3 runs to 14 residues. Written as DNA, the CDR3 is TGTGCCAGCAGTGCTGGGGTGACTGGAGATACGCAGTATTTT. This gives the protein CASSAGVTGDTQYF.

The genes are TRBV10-1 and TRBJ1-1, with D uncertain. Trimming stripped 3 bases from V and 2 bases from J, with 7 bases between. The CDR3 covers 13 residues. Looked up from germline, CDR1 is WNHNN and CDR2 is SYGVQD (reference sequence). In DNA form, the CDR3 reads TGCGCCAGCAGTGAAGGCCTAAACACTGAAGCTTTCTTT. Translating gives CASSEGLNTEAFF.

V is TRBV7-9 and J is TRBJ2-5, with TRBD2 matching 9 bases. The CDR3 sequence is 16 residues long. The germline V gene has CDR1 SEHNR and CDR2 FQNEAQ (reference sequence). With 5 bases clipped from V and 5 bases from J, the junction kept 12 bases outside the gene matches. CDR3 protein: CASSPGGTSIRETQYF. For the CDR3, the DNA is TGTGCCAGCAGCCCTGGGGGGACTAGCATTCGGGAGACCCAGTACTTC. Full variable domain (missing parts from reference TRBV7-9 and TRBJ2-5): DTGVSQNPRHKITKRGQNVTFRCDPISEHNRLYWYRQTLGQGPEFLTYFQNEAQLEKSRLLSDRFSAERPKGSFSTLEIQRTEQGDSAMYLCASSPGGTSIRETQYFGPGTRLLVL.

This chain connects TRBV6-6 to TRBJ1-2; the D is unclear. V lost 5 bases and J lost 6, with 13 bases in between. The CDR3 loop spans 13 amino acids. Germline V gene lookup returns CDR1 MNHNY and CDR2 SVGAGI (reference sequence). CDR3 sequence reads: CASSTRLLDGYTF. In DNA form, the CDR3 reads TGTGCCAGCAGTACACGGTTACTCGATGGCTACACCTTC.

The chain carries TRBV15 and TRBJ2-5, with D uncertain. Deletions cut 6 bases from V and 5 bases from J, with 10 bases between. Germline CDR1 and CDR2: LNHNV and YYDKDF (reference sequence). The CDR3 runs to 12 residues. CDR3 protein: CATRATEETQYF. The CDR3 DNA sequence: TGTGCCACCAGAGCTACGGAGGAGACCCAGTACTTC.

This clone has more than one count but fewer than ten. CDR3 DNA sequence: TGCAGCGTTGTACTGGGGTCCGGGGAGCTGTTTTTT. Its translation is CSVVLGSGELFF. This chain uses TRBV29-1 with TRBJ2-2; D not resolved. The CDR3 totals 12 residues. Germline V gene data show CDR1 as SQVTM and CDR2 as ANQGSEA. V gave up 4 bases and J gave up 6 bases, with 9 bases separating them.

The chain employs TRBV29-1 and TRBJ1-2, with TRBD1 matching 7 bases. Germline-derived CDR1 and CDR2 are SQVTM and ANQGSEA. V lost 3 bases to trimming and J lost 5 bases; unmatched junction nucleotides: 6. The CDR3 covers 13 residues. CDR3 DNA: TGCAGCGTTGAGGACAGGCTGGGTTATGGCTACACCTTC. It specifies CSVEDRLGYGYTF.

This clone has more than one count but fewer than ten. The rearrangement links TRBV11-1 to TRBJ1-2; 7 positions agree with TRBD1. V gave up 2 bases and J gave up 4 bases; unmatched junction bases: 4. CDR3 length: 14 residues. Germline V CDR1 and CDR2: SGHAT, FQDESV (reference sequence). This chain's CDR3 is CASSLSGTAYGYTF. In DNA, the CDR3 is TGTGCCAGCAGCTTAAGTGGGACAGCCTATGGCTACACCTTC.

The chain carries TRBV27 and TRBJ1-6; TRBD1 matches at 8 bases. This CDR3 is 14 amino acids long. Trimming cost V 7 bases and J 7 bases; bases outside gene matches: 6. Germline CDR1 and CDR2: MNHEY and SMNVEV (reference sequence). The CDR3 loop is CASKRDRPNSPLHF. The CDR3 nucleotides are TGTGCCAGCAAACGGGACAGGCCAAATTCACCCCTCCACTTT.

This clone has just a few counts. The gene calls are TRBV7-9 and TRBJ2-5; 7 bases are shared with TRBD1. Germline lookup yields CDR1 SEHNR and CDR2 FQNEAQ (reference sequence). The CDR3 has 14 residues. Trimming took 6 bases from V and 2 from J; bases not matched to a gene: 6. DNA of the CDR3: TGTGCCAGCAGGGCCGGGACAGCTCAAGAGACCCAGTACTTC. Translation: CASRAGTAQETQYF.

The sample holds a few counts of this clone. The rearrangement links TRBV7-9 to TRBJ2-5, with 9 positions matching TRBD1. The V gene's germline CDR1 is SEHNR and CDR2 FQNEAQ (reference sequence). The ends lost 5 bases at V and 6 bases at J; junction bases unmatched: 19. This CDR3 spans 18 amino acids. The DNA of the CDR3 is TGTGCCAGCAGCGGTATCCAGGACAGGGGTTTGGAGTCAAAGACCCAGTACTTC. Its translation: CASSGIQDRGLESKTQYF.

V is TRBV5-1 and J is TRBJ2-3; tentatively, D is TRBD1 or TRBD2 (6 bases each). Between the trimmed V and J ends, which lost 4 bases and 0 bases, there was a span of 12 bases. Germline V gives CDR1 SGHRS, CDR2 YFSETQ. This CDR3 contains 15 residues. The CDR3 DNA reads as TGCGCCAGCAGCACAGGGACTCAGAGCACAGATACGCAGTATTTT. As protein: CASSTGTQSTDTQYF. Full variable domain (remainder filled in from reference TRBV5-1 and TRBJ2-3): KAGVTQTPRYLIKTRGQQVTLSCSPISGHRSVSWYQQTPGQGLQFLFEYFSETQRNKGNFPGRFSGRQFSNSRSEMNVSTLELGDSALYLCASSTGTQSTDTQYFGPGTRLTVL.

This clone turned up a few times. The chain has TRBV30 and TRBJ1-5; 9 bases map to TRBD1. The CDR3 totals 14 residues. Per the germline V gene, CDR1 is GTSNPN and CDR2 is SVGIG (reference sequence). V shed 5 bases, J shed 6 bases, and the junction held 8 bases outside the gene matches. The CDR3 protein is CAWSNRGLGQPQHF. The CDR3 DNA follows: TGTGCCTGGTCCAACAGGGGGCTGGGTCAGCCCCAGCATTTT.